One sample yielded the 2 T cell receptor beta chains listed below, sequenced in a study of T cells in Graves' hyperthyroidism and ophthalmopathy. There were TCR beta CDR3 regions amplified from RNA transcripts. Initially, a first-round RT-PCR of the TCR CDR3 employed the HTBI primer set. Each CDR3 protein is one row after TCRdb ran MiXCR on the multiplex PCR reads. The sample consists of around 610,000 distinct CDR3 sequences, 14% to 15% of them appearing once. The sequenced material came from blood. These TCRs come from a woman between 40 and 55 years old with Graves' ophthalmopathy.

This clonotype appeared many times. The chain joins TRBV6-2 or TRBV6-3 to TRBJ1-5; D is uncertain. The CDR3 is made up of 14 amino acids. Germline CDR1 and CDR2: MNHEY and SVGEGT. V was clipped by 6 bases and J by 3 bases, with 12 bases between them. For the CDR3, the DNA is TGTGCCAGCAGCTACCGGGAACTCAATCAGCCCCAGCATTTT. It translates to CASSYRELNQPQHF.

This clonotype was counted at least ten times. This chain connects TRBV6-2 or TRBV6-3 to TRBJ2-7, with D perhaps matching TRBD2 (5 bases). This CDR3 has 14 amino acids. V was cut by 5 bases and J by 3 bases, with 14 bases left in between. The germline V gene encodes CDR1 MNHEY and CDR2 SVGEGT. CDR3 loop: CASSDRENYYEQYF. In DNA, the CDR3 is TGTGCCAGCAGTGATCGGGAAAACTACTACGAGCAGTACTTC.